A single sample is the source of the 20 T cell receptor beta chains below, sequenced in a study of T-cell memory formation after mild COVID-19. TCRdb reprocessed the 5' RACE reads via MiXCR and lists one record per CDR3 protein. The table lists under 90,000 distinct CDR3 sequences, approximately 14% of them singletons, with 25% to 35% in the top ten. Sequenced sample: PBMCs or a T cell subset sorted from them (not recorded which). Every receptor here comes from an adult woman who had mild COVID-19 (a few samples of this study predate the infection). Cell type and time point are not known.

The chain couples TRBV27 to TRBJ2-2; D is undetermined. The CDR3 length is 11 residues. V was pared by 2 bases and J by 5 bases, with 0 bases between. Per the germline V gene, CDR1 is MNHEY and CDR2 is SMNVEV (reference sequence). The CDR3 DNA is TGTGCCAGCAGTTTAACCGGGGAGCTGTTTTTT. It codes for CASSLTGELFF.

This clonotype was detected ten times or more. In nucleotides, the CDR3 is TGTGCCAGCAGCTTAGCGGGAGAGTGGAATGAGCAGTTCTTC. Residues: CASSLAGEWNEQFF. The genes are TRBV7-6 and TRBJ2-1; weak D call: TRBD2 (5 bases). Germline CDR1 is SGHVS and CDR2 is FNYEAQ. Trimming removed 0 bases from V and 7 bases from J, with 10 bases in between. The CDR3 runs 14 residues.

The chain couples TRBV7-9 to TRBJ2-5, with D possibly TRBD1 on 6 matching bases. The CDR3 totals 15 residues. Trimming took off 1 base at V and 2 bases at J, with 11 bases between the two ends. Germline V gene data show CDR1 as SEHNR and CDR2 as FQNEAQ (reference sequence). The CDR3 protein is CASSLDGQRQETQYF. The DNA of the CDR3 is TGTGCCAGCAGCTTAGATGGACAGAGGCAAGAGACCCAGTACTTC.

This clonotype was counted only a few times. V gene TRBV20-1 combines with J gene TRBJ2-3, with 10 bases fitting TRBD1. The CDR3 length is 16 residues. After removal of 0 bases from V and 4 bases from J, the junction contained 7 bases not matched to a gene. Germline V gene sequence: CDR1 DFQATT, CDR2 SNEGSKA (reference sequence). The CDR3 loop reads CSARDTEGQGPDTQYF. The CDR3 DNA follows: TGCAGTGCTAGAGACACAGAGGGACAGGGGCCAGATACGCAGTATTTT.

CDR3 loop: CASSFRHYEQYF. CDR3 DNA: TGTGCCAGCAGTTTTAGGCACTACGAGCAGTACTTC. J is TRBJ2-7 and V is TRBV6-2 or TRBV6-3; D gene ambiguous. V lost 4 bases and J 3 bases, leaving 7 bases between the germline ends. The length of the CDR3 is 12 residues. Germline V CDR1 and CDR2: MNHEY, SVGEGT.

As concerns this clonotype: This likely comes from a read error, as the CDR3 has no conserved phenylalanine or tryptophan at its end. The J gene is TRBJ2-7, the V gene TRBV12-3 or TRBV12-4, with D hard to call. V was trimmed by 0 bases and J by 1 base, leaving 7 bases between them. The CDR3 consists of 14 residues. CDR3 protein: CASSLAGSSYEQYS. The CDR3 DNA follows: TGTGCCAGCAGTTTAGCAGGGTCTTCCTACGAGCAGTACTCC.

This chain connects TRBV20-1 to TRBJ1-5, with D maybe TRBD1 (5 bases). The CDR3 has 14 amino acids. The germline V and J ends were trimmed by 0 bases and 2 bases, with 8 bases remaining between them. Per germline, CDR1 DFQATT and CDR2 SNEGSKA (reference sequence). CDR3 sequence: CSAREVGGNQPQHF. The DNA for the CDR3 is TGCAGTGCTAGAGAGGTAGGGGGCAATCAGCCCCAGCATTTT.

This clonotype was found a few times. This rearrangement joins TRBV29-1 to TRBJ1-2, with D tentatively TRBD1 (6 bases). V was cut by 4 bases and J by 4 bases, with 10 bases left in between. Per the germline V gene, CDR1 is SQVTM and CDR2 is ANQGSEA. This CDR3 is 12 amino acids long. The CDR3 is CSVVEDSYGYTF. In DNA, the CDR3 is TGCAGCGTTGTAGAGGACAGCTATGGCTACACCTTC. Supplemented by reference TRBV29-1 and TRBJ1-2, the full variable domain reads SAVISQKPSRDICQRGTSLTIQCQVDSQVTMMFWYRQQPGQSLTLIATANQGSEATYESGFVIDKFPISRPNLTFSTLTVSNMSPEDSSIYLCSVVEDSYGYTFGSGTRLTVV.

This clonotype has just a few counts. One junction end disagrees with the germline gene, perhaps due to a read error. The chain is built from TRBV7-8 and TRBJ2-1; D is undetermined. In germline, CDR1 is SGHVS, CDR2 FQNEAQ. The CDR3 has 13 amino acids. Here the CDR3 DNA reads TGTGCCAGCAGTTTAGGACGGGTGGATGAGCAGTTCTTC. It codes for CASSLGRVDEQFF.

The sample holds a few counts of this clonotype. The chain couples TRBV12-3 or TRBV12-4 to TRBJ2-7, with D hard to call. The CDR3 length is 12 residues. V gave up 5 bases and J gave up 5 bases, with 10 bases separating them. The CDR3 spells CASSLPLDEQYF. The DNA of the CDR3 is TGTGCCAGCAGTCTGCCCTTGGACGAGCAGTACTTC.

In this sample, this clonotype turned up a few times. The CDR3 loop is CASSGQGGDSGANVLTF. CDR3 in DNA: TGTGCCAGCTCTGGACAGGGGGGCGACAGTGGGGCCAACGTCCTGACTTTC. The V call is TRBV27, the J call TRBJ2-6, with 10 bases aligning to TRBD1. Trimming cost V 8 bases and J 3 bases; bases outside gene matches: 10. The CDR3 totals 17 residues. Germline loops: CDR1 MNHEY, CDR2 SMNVEV (reference sequence).

The gene calls are TRBV4-1 and TRBJ2-7; no definite D call. Germline V gene data show CDR1 as MGHRA and CDR2 as YSYEKL. The CDR3 runs to 13 residues. V was cut by 5 bases and J by 3 bases, with 11 bases left in between. CDR3 region: CASSYDLGYEQYF. The CDR3 nucleotides are TGCGCCAGCAGCTATGACTTAGGCTACGAGCAGTACTTC.

The genes are TRBV4-2 and TRBJ2-7, with a tentative D call TRBD1 (5 bases). V shed 1 base and J shed 2 bases, with 9 bases lying between them. Germline assignment: CDR1 LGHNA and CDR2 YNFKEQ. The CDR3 sequence is 14 residues long. The CDR3 DNA reads TGTGCCAGCAGCCAAGTTCAGGGCCCCTACGAGCAGTACTTC. Translated, it gives CASSQVQGPYEQYF.

This clonotype was seen repeatedly, ten times or more. The rearrangement links TRBV29-1 to TRBJ2-7; a possible D gene is TRBD1 (6 bases). The CDR3 is 15 residues long. Germline assignment: CDR1 SQVTM and CDR2 ANQGSEA. Trimming removed 0 bases from V and 5 bases from J, with 17 bases in between. The CDR3, as DNA: TGCAGCGTTGAAGAGGGTGGAGCAGGGGTAAACGAGCAGTACTTC. It translates to CSVEEGGAGVNEQYF.

This chain uses TRBV6-5 with TRBJ2-1, with no clear D. There are 18 residues in the CDR3. Germline V gene lookup returns CDR1 MNHEY and CDR2 SVGAGI. Trimming took 3 bases from V and 0 from J, leaving 18 bases between them. The CDR3 spells CASSYRSPATYSYNEQFF. The CDR3 DNA is TGTGCCAGCAGTTATCGGTCCCCAGCGACTTACTCCTACAATGAGCAGTTCTTC.

The V and J genes are TRBV4-3 and TRBJ2-7, with D tentatively TRBD1 or TRBD2 (5 bases each). The germline V and J ends were trimmed by 1 base and 5 bases, with 15 bases remaining between them. The CDR3 is 15 amino acids. In germline, CDR1 is LGHNA, CDR2 YSLEER. CDR3 nucleotide sequence: TGCGCCAGCAGCCAAGTCCGGGACCCCCGTGACGAGCAGTACTTC. The encoded protein is CASSQVRDPRDEQYF.

This clonotype was found many times. The CDR3 loop is CASSSTGFAYEQYF. CDR3 DNA sequence: TGTGCCAGCAGCTCGACAGGGTTTGCCTACGAGCAGTACTTC. The genes are TRBV12-3 or TRBV12-4 and TRBJ2-7, with 7 bases lining up with TRBD1. Unmatched junction bases numbered 7, after V lost 6 bases and J lost 2 bases. The CDR3 is 14 residues long.

The chain carries TRBV4-1 and TRBJ2-2; D remains unclear. The CDR3 has 16 residues. In germline, CDR1 is MGHRA, CDR2 YSYEKL. V lost 0 bases and J 6 bases, leaving 14 bases between the germline ends. The CDR3 reads CASSQDRANLAGELFF. DNA of the CDR3: TGCGCCAGCAGCCAAGATAGGGCTAATCTGGCCGGGGAGCTGTTTTTT.

The table lists this clonotype with many counts. CDR3 region: CASSLVQGTSTDTQYF. The CDR3 DNA follows: TGCGCCAGCAGCTTGGTTCAGGGGACTAGCACAGATACGCAGTATTTT. The chain has TRBV5-1 and TRBJ2-3; the D gene could be TRBD1 or TRBD2 (6 bases each). There are 16 residues in the CDR3. Trimming removed 0 bases from V and 0 bases from J, with 11 bases in between. Germline V gene sequence: CDR1 SGHRS, CDR2 YFSETQ.

The J gene is TRBJ2-1, the V gene TRBV5-1; 9 bases line up with TRBD2. The CDR3 totals 17 residues. Germline V CDR1 and CDR2: SGHRS, YFSETQ. V gave up 1 base and J gave up 2 bases; unmatched junction bases: 7. Here the CDR3 reads CASSLWGASGAYNEQFF. Written as DNA, the CDR3 is TGCGCCAGCAGCTTGTGGGGGGCTAGCGGGGCCTACAATGAGCAGTTCTTC.